Below, 30 T cell receptor beta chains from the same sample are listed, as sequenced in a study of blood T cell repertoires in COVID-19. Libraries were prepared by immunoSEQ multiplex PCR; TCRdb keeps only in-frame clonotypes and omits some of them. The top ten clones hold about an eighth of a sample with around 260,000 clones, 85% of them seen once. Sample: peripheral blood. These TCRs come from a human donor in a cohort sampled during active COVID-19.

This chain links TRBV9 with TRBJ2-3; weak D call: TRBD2 (6 bases). Per germline, CDR1 SGDLS and CDR2 YYNGEE. Trimming stripped 2 bases from V and 3 bases from J, with 13 bases between. The length of the CDR3 is 15 residues. CDR3 sequence: CASSVDEGGTDTQYF. Here the CDR3 DNA reads TGTGCCAGCAGCGTTGACGAGGGAGGAACAGATACGCAGTATTTT.

The count of this clone is one. This chain joins TRBV27 and TRBJ2-7; 9 positions match TRBD1. CDR3 length: 14 residues. CDR1 and CDR2 (germline): MNHEY, SMNVEV (reference sequence). V lost 5 bases and J lost 3; bases outside the gene matches: 5. CDR3 region: CASSPWTGDYEQYF. The DNA for the CDR3 is TGTGCCAGCAGTCCATGGACAGGGGACTACGAGCAGTACTTC.

The gene calls are TRBV5-1 and TRBJ2-3; D uncertain. This CDR3 is built from 14 residues. CDR1 SGHRS and CDR2 YFSETQ come from the germline V gene. V was cut by 0 bases and J by 0 bases, with 5 bases left in between. The CDR3 protein is CASSLAFSTDTQYF. The DNA of the CDR3 is TGCGCCAGCAGCTTGGCCTTCAGCACAGATACGCAGTATTTT.

V usage is TRBV5-1 and J usage is TRBJ2-7; weak D call: TRBD1 (6 bases). The CDR3 runs to 15 residues. Germline CDR1 SGHRS, CDR2 YFSETQ. V lost 2 bases and J 1 base, leaving 13 bases between the germline ends. The CDR3 reads CASSLGPGASYEQYF. The DNA of the CDR3 is TGCGCCAGCAGCTTAGGGCCAGGGGCATCCTACGAGCAGTACTTC. Full variable domain (missing parts from reference TRBV5-1 and TRBJ2-7): KAGVTQTPRYLIKTRGQQVTLSCSPISGHRSVSWYQQTPGQGLQFLFEYFSETQRNKGNFPGRFSGRQFSNSRSEMNVSTLELGDSALYLCASSLGPGASYEQYFGPGTRLTVT.

This chain uses TRBV6-5 with TRBJ1-5; TRBD1 matches at 7 bases. The J segment lost 7 bases and the V segment lost 6 bases, leaving 9 bases of the junction unmatched. Germline-derived CDR1 and CDR2 are MNHEY and SVGAGI. The CDR3 covers 14 residues. CDR3 nucleotide sequence: TGTGCCAGCAGGGCCAGGACAGGCGGACAGCCCCAGCATTTT. As protein: CASRARTGGQPQHF.

J is TRBJ1-2 and V is TRBV11-2; TRBD1 agrees at 9 bases. Germline loops: CDR1 SGHAT, CDR2 FQNNGV. The ends lost 0 bases at V and 8 bases at J; junction bases unmatched: 4. This CDR3 has 14 amino acids. In nucleotides, the CDR3 is TGTGCCAGCAGCTTAGATGGGACAGGGAAAGGCTACACCTTC. Translated: CASSLDGTGKGYTF.

The chain recombines TRBV3-1 (or the pseudogene TRBV3-2) with TRBJ2-1; TRBD2 agrees at 12 bases. This CDR3 region has 15 residues. Germline V gene lookup returns CDR1 LGHDT and CDR2 YNNKEL (reference sequence). The V segment lost 3 bases and the J segment 13 bases; nucleotides outside the gene matches: 10. The CDR3 bases are TGTGCCAGCAGCCAGACTAGCGGGAGACGTGAAAAACAGTTCTTC. This encodes CASSQTSGRREKQFF.

The chain has TRBV7-2 and TRBJ2-3; tentatively, D is TRBD2 (6 bases). The CDR3 is made up of 16 amino acids. Germline loops: CDR1 SGHTA, CDR2 FQGNSA. Trimming left V 0 bases short and J 2 bases short, with 12 bases between. The DNA for the CDR3 is TGTGCCAGCAGCTTAGCAAGGACTAACCCCACAGATACGCAGTATTTT. As protein: CASSLARTNPTDTQYF.

This clone was detected once. The V call is TRBV3-1 (or the pseudogene TRBV3-2), the J call TRBJ1-2; 7 nucleotides align to TRBD1. The CDR3 loop spans 15 amino acids. Germline CDR1 LGHDT, CDR2 YNNKEL (reference sequence). J gave up 3 bases and V 6 bases, and 10 bases lay outside the gene matches. As DNA, the CDR3 is TGTGCCAGCAGTCTTCTTCAGGGGGGAGACTATGGCTACACCTTC. It is translated as CASSLLQGGDYGYTF.

The chain recombines TRBV4-1 with TRBJ2-1; 10 nucleotides line up with TRBD2. The V gene's germline CDR1 is MGHRA and CDR2 YSYEKL. The CDR3 length is 15 residues. V lost 1 base, J lost 8 bases, and 5 bases stayed unmatched. Here the CDR3 reads CASSQGLAGIYEQFF. The CDR3 DNA reads TGCGCCAGCAGCCAAGGACTAGCGGGTATCTATGAGCAGTTCTTC.

The rearrangement links TRBV5-1 to TRBJ2-3, with 7 bases matching TRBD2. Germline CDR1 is SGHRS and CDR2 is YFSETQ. J was trimmed by 2 bases and V by 5 bases; bases with no gene match: 5. The CDR3 consists of 14 residues. CDR3 DNA: TGCGCCAGCAGGCCCGGGACTAACACAGATACGCAGTATTTT. This encodes CASRPGTNTDTQYF. Full variable domain (rest looked up from reference TRBV5-1 and TRBJ2-3): KAGVTQTPRYLIKTRGQQVTLSCSPISGHRSVSWYQQTPGQGLQFLFEYFSETQRNKGNFPGRFSGRQFSNSRSEMNVSTLELGDSALYLCASRPGTNTDTQYFGPGTRLTVL.

This rearrangement joins TRBV29-1 to TRBJ2-3, with TRBD1 matching 10 bases. V was clipped by 6 bases and J by 6 bases; unmatched bases: 6. This CDR3 is 13 amino acids long. The germline V gene encodes CDR1 SQVTM and CDR2 ANQGSEA. The CDR3 coding sequence is TGCAGCGTGGGCCGGGACAGGGGTGATACGCAGTATTTT. Amino acid sequence: CSVGRDRGDTQYF.

J is TRBJ2-7 and V is TRBV6-5; 10 nucleotides match TRBD2. Germline V lookup: CDR1 MNHEY, CDR2 SVGAGI. V lost 0 bases, J lost 3 bases, and 2 bases stayed unmatched. This CDR3 is 15 amino acids long. The CDR3 nucleotides read TGTGCCAGCAGTTACTCGCCTAGCGGGGGCTACGAGCAGTACTTC. It specifies CASSYSPSGGYEQYF.

V usage is TRBV27 and J usage is TRBJ1-1; TRBD1 matches at 8 bases. V was clipped by 6 bases and J by 4 bases; unmatched bases: 16. Germline assignment: CDR1 MNHEY and CDR2 SMNVEV (reference sequence). The CDR3 is 17 residues long. Here the CDR3 reads CASRRSPKQGGATEAFF. In DNA form, the CDR3 reads TGTGCCAGCAGACGCTCCCCGAAACAGGGGGGTGCCACTGAAGCTTTCTTT.

This clone came up once. The chain has TRBV5-1 and TRBJ2-1, with TRBD2 matching 9 bases. With 3 bases clipped from V and 7 bases from J, the junction kept 11 bases outside the gene matches. This CDR3 spans 16 amino acids. Germline CDR1 is SGHRS and CDR2 is YFSETQ. In DNA form, the CDR3 reads TGCGCCAGCAGCTCTACTACCGGGACTAGCTTGAATGAGCAGTTCTTC. This codes for CASSSTTGTSLNEQFF.

This chain links TRBV5-4 with TRBJ2-5; tentative D call: TRBD2 (5 bases). The CDR3 length is 15 residues. Trimming stripped 4 bases from V and 3 bases from J, with 16 bases between. Germline values: CDR1 SGHNT, CDR2 YYREEE (reference sequence). CDR3 region: CASSLRGSGKETQYF. CDR3 DNA: TGTGCCAGCAGCCTGAGAGGGAGTGGGAAAGAGACCCAGTACTTC.

The chain employs TRBV5-4 and TRBJ1-2, with D perhaps matching TRBD1 (6 bases). The V gene's germline CDR1 is SGHNT and CDR2 YYREEE (reference sequence). V was clipped by 4 bases and J by 4 bases, with 17 bases between them. The CDR3 runs to 15 residues. The CDR3 here is CASSPGGGGGYGYTF. Here the CDR3 DNA reads TGTGCCAGCAGCCCGGGTGGGGGCGGAGGCTATGGCTACACCTTC.

The chain employs TRBV28 and TRBJ2-1; D may be TRBD2 (5 bases). V shed 2 bases and J shed 12 bases, with 8 bases lying between them. This CDR3 spans 11 amino acids. From germline, CDR1 is MDHEN and CDR2 SYDVKM. The CDR3 here is CASSLRTGQFF. In DNA form, the CDR3 reads TGTGCCAGCAGTTTACGGACTGGGCAGTTCTTC.

The J gene is TRBJ2-1, the V gene TRBV11-2, with 14 positions matching TRBD2. J was trimmed by 4 bases and V by 5 bases; bases with no gene match: 1. The length of the CDR3 is 15 residues. CDR1 and CDR2 from the germline V gene are SGHAT and FQNNGV. The CDR3: CASSRLAGGYNEQFF. CDR3 sequence (DNA): TGTGCCAGCAGCCGACTAGCGGGAGGGTACAATGAGCAGTTCTTC.

The chain joins TRBV10-3 to TRBJ1-5; maybe TRBD1 (6 bases). From germline, CDR1 is ENHRY and CDR2 SYGVKD. There are 14 residues in the CDR3. V gave up 2 bases and J gave up 2 bases, with 7 bases separating them. The DNA for the CDR3 is TGTGCCATCAGTGAGAGACAGGGCAATCAGCCCCAGCATTTT. Translating gives CAISERQGNQPQHF.

This clone was seen ten or more times. The chain is built from TRBV3-1 (or the pseudogene TRBV3-2) and TRBJ1-5; 7 bases match TRBD1. Trimming at V came to 5 bases and at J to 7 bases, leaving 2 bases not matched to a gene. This CDR3 spans 12 amino acids. Germline CDR1 is LGHDT and CDR2 is YNNKEL (reference sequence). The CDR3 here is CASSYRGQPQHF. CDR3 in DNA: TGTGCCAGCAGCTACAGGGGCCAGCCCCAGCATTTT.

V is TRBV3-1 (or the pseudogene TRBV3-2) and J is TRBJ2-1, with a weak D call TRBD2 (5 bases). Germline assignment: CDR1 LGHDT and CDR2 YNNKEL (reference sequence). The V end was cut by 4 bases, the J end by 3 bases, with 16 bases between. The CDR3 runs to 16 residues. The CDR3 nucleotides read TGTGCCAGCAGCCGCATCACCCGGGATTACTACAATGAGCAGTTCTTC. Translating gives CASSRITRDYYNEQFF.

The chain is built from TRBV4-2 and TRBJ1-5, with a possible D match to TRBD1 (6 bases). The CDR3 sequence is 14 residues long. CDR1 and CDR2 from the germline V gene are LGHNA and YNFKEQ. V gave up 0 bases and J gave up 7 bases, with 10 bases separating them. The CDR3 DNA reads as TGTGCCAGCAGCCAAGAGGTGGACAGACAGCCCCAGCATTTT. This gives the protein CASSQEVDRQPQHF.

This chain joins TRBV2 and TRBJ1-6; D remains ambiguous. The ends were cut back, 2 bases at V and 0 bases at J, with 8 bases in the middle. The germline CDR1 and CDR2 sequences are SNHLY and FYNNEI. The CDR3 runs 16 residues. CDR3 sequence: CASSERVSSYNSPLHF. For the CDR3, the DNA is TGTGCCAGCAGTGAACGGGTCAGCTCCTATAATTCACCCCTCCACTTT.

The V call is TRBV5-6, the J call TRBJ2-3; the match to TRBD2 covers 7 bases. The germline CDR1 and CDR2 sequences are SGHDT and YYEEEE. The junction had 7 bases not matched to a gene; V was cut back by 4 bases and J by 5 bases. This CDR3 has 14 residues. CDR3 region: CASSRDYTGDTQYF. The CDR3 DNA reads as TGTGCCAGCAGCCGGGACTACACGGGAGATACGCAGTATTTT.

The genes are TRBV2 and TRBJ2-3; TRBD2 matches 11 bases. V lost 6 bases, J lost 5 bases, and 4 bases stayed unmatched. This CDR3 contains 14 residues. Germline V gene lookup returns CDR1 SNHLY and CDR2 FYNNEI. In DNA, the CDR3 is TGTGCCAGCAGCGCCGGGACTAGCGGAGATACGCAGTATTTT. Its protein product is CASSAGTSGDTQYF. Full variable domain (remainder filled in from reference TRBV2 and TRBJ2-3): EPEVTQTPSHQVTQMGQEVILRCVPISNHLYFYWYRQILGQKVEFLVSFYNNEISEKSEIFDDQFSVERPDGSNFTLKIRSTKLEDSAMYFCASSAGTSGDTQYFGPGTRLTVL.

The rearrangement uses TRBV3-1 (or the pseudogene TRBV3-2) and TRBJ2-5; D is unclear. Germline V lookup: CDR1 LGHDT, CDR2 YNNKEL (reference sequence). With 4 bases removed from V and 3 bases from J, the gap between germline ends came to 9 bases. This CDR3 is built from 13 residues. DNA for the CDR3: TGTGCCAGCAGCCGGCTTGCTGAAGAGACCCAGTACTTC. Encoded protein: CASSRLAEETQYF.

The rearrangement joins TRBV4-3 to TRBJ1-2, with D possibly matching TRBD1 (6 bases). From germline, CDR1 is LGHNA and CDR2 YSLEER. V lost 0 bases and J lost 7, with 15 bases in between. The CDR3 has 15 residues. As DNA, the CDR3 is TGCGCCAGCAGCCAAGAGAGGGTCGGGGGGGCTGGCTACACCTTC. Protein: CASSQERVGGAGYTF.

The chain joins TRBV9 to TRBJ2-1; D might be TRBD2 (6 bases). Germline lookup yields CDR1 SGDLS and CDR2 YYNGEE. The CDR3 is made up of 13 amino acids. V dropped 3 bases and J dropped 8 bases, with 12 bases sitting between them. The DNA of the CDR3 is TGTGCCAGCAGCGCGGGGACTTCCCATGAGCAGTTCTTC. This sequence encodes CASSAGTSHEQFF.

This chain links TRBV2 with TRBJ2-3, with 8 bases matching TRBD2. V lost 1 base, J lost 3 bases, and 3 bases stayed unmatched. The germline gives CDR1 SNHLY, CDR2 FYNNEI. The CDR3 sequence is 15 residues long. CDR3 protein: CASSEGGRWTDTQYF. For the CDR3, the DNA is TGTGCCAGCAGTGAAGGCGGGAGGTGGACAGATACGCAGTATTTT.